The 6 T cell receptor beta chains given below trace back to one sample, sequenced in a study of blood T cell repertoires in COVID-19. Data came from immunoSEQ multiplex PCR; TCRdb stores just in-frame clones and leaves some out. The table includes approximately 300,000 clones, nearly 90% detected once. The sample consisted of PBMCs or T cells enriched from blood (not recorded which). The receptors shown here come from a woman aged 25 to 39 who had recovered from COVID-19.

V and J are TRBV10-3 and TRBJ2-6, with D possibly TRBD1 on 5 matching bases. There are 15 residues in the CDR3. Germline-derived CDR1 and CDR2 are ENHRY and SYGVKD. Trimming took 0 bases from V and 2 from J, leaving 5 bases between them. The DNA for the CDR3 is TGTGCCATCAGTGAGTCGACAGCTGGGGCCAACGTCCTGACTTTC. It yields the protein CAISESTAGANVLTF.

Written as DNA, the CDR3 is TGTGCCAGCAGCTTAGGGCCGGTTTCGTCGGAGACCCAGTACTTC. Protein: CASSLGPVSSETQYF. The chain joins TRBV7-3 to TRBJ2-5, with D uncertain. The CDR3 runs to 15 residues. Germline V gives CDR1 SGHTA, CDR2 FQGTGA. Trimming took 2 bases from V and 5 from J, leaving 15 bases between them.

The gene calls are TRBV6-1 and TRBJ1-2; TRBD1 matches 12 bases. The V gene end was trimmed by 0 bases and the J gene end by 0 bases; junction bases not matched to a gene: 2. This CDR3 has 17 amino acids. CDR1 is MNHNS and CDR2 is SASEGT in the germline V gene. This chain's CDR3 is CASSEAGQGAANYGYTF. In nucleotides, the CDR3 is TGTGCCAGCAGTGAAGCGGGACAGGGGGCAGCTAACTATGGCTACACCTTC.

The chain links TRBV9 to TRBJ1-2; 9 bases are a match to TRBD1. The V segment lost 4 bases and the J segment 7 bases; nucleotides outside the gene matches: 11. The CDR3 runs 15 residues. Germline CDR1 is SGDLS and CDR2 is YYNGEE. The CDR3 DNA follows: TGTGCCAGCAGCTCTGGGACAGGGATGTTGGTTGGCTACACCTTC. Translated, it gives CASSSGTGMLVGYTF.

The chain is built from TRBV7-3 and TRBJ2-3, with unresolved D. Germline V CDR1 and CDR2: SGHTA, FQGTGA. The CDR3 runs to 13 residues. Trimming removed 4 bases at V and 2 bases at J, with 7 bases between. This CDR3 reads CASSSVSTDTQYF. The CDR3, as DNA: TGTGCCAGCAGCTCAGTCTCCACAGATACGCAGTATTTT.

The chain links TRBV4-2 to TRBJ1-3; weak D call: TRBD1 (5 bases). From germline, CDR1 is LGHNA and CDR2 YNFKEQ. V lost 4 bases to trimming and J lost 0 bases, with 13 bases between them. The CDR3 has 16 residues. CDR3 region: CASSPTGGVSGNTIYF. CDR3 sequence (DNA): TGTGCCAGCAGCCCTACGGGGGGGGTCTCTGGAAACACCATATATTTT.